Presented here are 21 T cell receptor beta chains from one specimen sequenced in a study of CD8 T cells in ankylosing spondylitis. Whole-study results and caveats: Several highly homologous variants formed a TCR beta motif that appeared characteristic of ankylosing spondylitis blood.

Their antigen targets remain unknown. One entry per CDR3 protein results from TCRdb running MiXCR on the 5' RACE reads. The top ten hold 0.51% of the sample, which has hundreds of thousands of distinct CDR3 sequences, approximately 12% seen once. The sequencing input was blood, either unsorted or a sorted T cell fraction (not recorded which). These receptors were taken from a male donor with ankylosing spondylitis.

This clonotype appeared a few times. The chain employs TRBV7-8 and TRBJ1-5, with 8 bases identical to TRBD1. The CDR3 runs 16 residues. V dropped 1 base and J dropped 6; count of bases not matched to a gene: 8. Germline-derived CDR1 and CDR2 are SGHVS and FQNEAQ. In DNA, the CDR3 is TGTGCCAGCAGCTTAGGGACAGGGAGGGCTACTCAGCCCCAGCATTTT. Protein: CASSLGTGRATQPQHF.

DNA of the CDR3: TGCAGTGCTAGTATCCGGGGGACAGGGGGCGAGCACTACGAGCAGTACTTC. Translation: CSASIRGTGGEHYEQYF. The chain links TRBV20-1 to TRBJ2-7; 12 bases are a match to TRBD1. The germline CDR1 and CDR2 sequences are DFQATT and SNEGSKA (reference sequence). V lost 3 bases, J lost 3 bases, and 12 bases stayed unmatched. The CDR3 extends over 17 amino acids.

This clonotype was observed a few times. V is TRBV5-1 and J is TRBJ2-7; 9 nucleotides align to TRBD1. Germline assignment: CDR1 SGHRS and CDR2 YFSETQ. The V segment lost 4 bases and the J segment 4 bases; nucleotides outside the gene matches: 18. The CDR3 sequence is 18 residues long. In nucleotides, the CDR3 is TGCGCCAGCAGCCGGGGGGTCCTACAGGGGGCAACGGGGTACGAGCAGTACTTC. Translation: CASSRGVLQGATGYEQYF.

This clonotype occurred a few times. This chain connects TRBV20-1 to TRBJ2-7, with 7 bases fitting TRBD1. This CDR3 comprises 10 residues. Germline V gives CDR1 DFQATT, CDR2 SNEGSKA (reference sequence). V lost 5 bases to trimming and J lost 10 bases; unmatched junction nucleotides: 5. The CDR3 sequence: CSAGRQGQYF. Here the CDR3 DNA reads TGCAGTGCTGGTCGACAGGGACAGTACTTC.

The CDR3 bases are TGTGCCAGCAGCTGGTGGACAGGGACGAACACCGGGGAGCTGTTTTTT. This translates into CASSWWTGTNTGELFF. The rearrangement joins TRBV7-2 to TRBJ2-2; 8 positions agree with TRBD1. The CDR3 spans 16 residues. The ends lost 4 bases at V and 0 bases at J; junction bases unmatched: 4. Germline V gene sequence: CDR1 SGHTA, CDR2 FQGNSA.

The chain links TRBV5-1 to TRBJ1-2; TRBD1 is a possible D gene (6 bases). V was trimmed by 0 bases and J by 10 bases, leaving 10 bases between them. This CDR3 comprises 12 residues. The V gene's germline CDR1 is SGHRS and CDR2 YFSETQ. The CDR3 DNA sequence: TGCGCCAGCAGCTTGGGCGTGGGACACTACACCTTC. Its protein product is CASSLGVGHYTF.

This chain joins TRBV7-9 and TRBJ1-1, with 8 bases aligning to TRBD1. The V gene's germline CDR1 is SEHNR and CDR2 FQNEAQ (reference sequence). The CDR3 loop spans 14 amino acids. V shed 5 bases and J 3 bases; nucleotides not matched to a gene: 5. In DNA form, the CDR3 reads TGTGCCAGCAGCCCTCAGGGGGCATACACTGAAGCTTTCTTT. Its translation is CASSPQGAYTEAFF.

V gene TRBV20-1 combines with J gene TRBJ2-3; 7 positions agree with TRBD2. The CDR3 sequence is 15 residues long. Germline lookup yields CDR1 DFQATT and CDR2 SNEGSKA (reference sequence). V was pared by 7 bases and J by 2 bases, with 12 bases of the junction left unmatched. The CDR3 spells CSGDGRISNTDTQYF. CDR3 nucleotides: TGCAGTGGGGACGGGAGGATTAGCAACACAGATACGCAGTATTTT.

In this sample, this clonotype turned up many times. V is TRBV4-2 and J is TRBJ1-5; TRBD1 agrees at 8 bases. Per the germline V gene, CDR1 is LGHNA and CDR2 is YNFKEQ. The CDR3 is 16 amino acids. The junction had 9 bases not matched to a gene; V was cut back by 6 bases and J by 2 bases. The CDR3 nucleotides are TGTGCCAGCAGTGTCCGACAGGGGCAAGGCAATCAGCCCCAGCATTTT. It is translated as CASSVRQGQGNQPQHF.

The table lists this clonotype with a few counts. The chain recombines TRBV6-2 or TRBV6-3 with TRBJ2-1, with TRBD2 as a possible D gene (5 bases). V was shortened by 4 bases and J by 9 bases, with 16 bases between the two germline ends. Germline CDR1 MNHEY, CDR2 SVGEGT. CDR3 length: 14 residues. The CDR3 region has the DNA TGTGCCAGCAGTTCGAACCTCTTTCGGGGTGAGCAGTTCTTC. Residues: CASSSNLFRGEQFF.

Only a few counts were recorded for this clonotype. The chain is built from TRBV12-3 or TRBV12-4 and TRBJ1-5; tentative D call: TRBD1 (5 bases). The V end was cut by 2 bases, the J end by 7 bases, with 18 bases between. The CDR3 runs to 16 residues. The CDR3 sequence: CASSLSSGRVEQPQHF. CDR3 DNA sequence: TGTGCCAGCAGTTTATCCTCGGGCAGGGTGGAACAGCCCCAGCATTTT.

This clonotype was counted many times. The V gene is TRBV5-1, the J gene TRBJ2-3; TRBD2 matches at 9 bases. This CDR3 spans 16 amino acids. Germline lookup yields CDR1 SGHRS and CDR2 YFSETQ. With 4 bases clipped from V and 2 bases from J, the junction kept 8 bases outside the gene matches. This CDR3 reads CASSAGLAGLTDTQYF. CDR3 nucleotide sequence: TGCGCCAGCAGCGCGGGCCTAGCGGGGCTCACAGATACGCAGTATTTT.

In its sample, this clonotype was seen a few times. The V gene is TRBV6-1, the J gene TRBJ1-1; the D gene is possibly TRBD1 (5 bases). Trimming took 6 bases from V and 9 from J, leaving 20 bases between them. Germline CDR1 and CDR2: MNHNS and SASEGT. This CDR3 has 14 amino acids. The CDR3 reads CASSQTTVGGKAFF. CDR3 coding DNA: TGTGCCAGCAGCCAAACTACGGTGGGGGGGAAAGCTTTCTTT.

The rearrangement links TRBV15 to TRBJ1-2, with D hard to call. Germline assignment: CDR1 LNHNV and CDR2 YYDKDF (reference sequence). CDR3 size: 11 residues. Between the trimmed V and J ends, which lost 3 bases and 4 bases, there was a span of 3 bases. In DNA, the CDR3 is TGTGCCACCAGCAGTCTCTATGGCTACACCTTC. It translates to CATSSLYGYTF.

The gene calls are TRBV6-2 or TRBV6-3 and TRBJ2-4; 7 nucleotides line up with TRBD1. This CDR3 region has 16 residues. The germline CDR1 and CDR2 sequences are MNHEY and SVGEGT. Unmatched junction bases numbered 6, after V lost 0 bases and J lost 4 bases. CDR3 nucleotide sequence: TGTGCCAGCAGTTACTCCCCCGACAGGGCTAAAAACATTCAGTACTTC. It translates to CASSYSPDRAKNIQYF.

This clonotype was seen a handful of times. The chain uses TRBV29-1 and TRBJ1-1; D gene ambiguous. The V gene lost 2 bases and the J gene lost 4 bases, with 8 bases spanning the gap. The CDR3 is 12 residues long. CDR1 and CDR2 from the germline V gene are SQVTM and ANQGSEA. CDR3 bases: TGCAGCGTTGAAAAATTTGGCACTGAAGCTTTCTTT. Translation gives CSVEKFGTEAFF.

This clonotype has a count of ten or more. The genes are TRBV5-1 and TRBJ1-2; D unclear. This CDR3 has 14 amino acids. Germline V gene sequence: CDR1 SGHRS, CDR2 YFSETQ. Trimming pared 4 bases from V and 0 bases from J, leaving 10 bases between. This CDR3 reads CASSPDPANYGYTF. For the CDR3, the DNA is TGCGCCAGCAGCCCGGACCCAGCTAACTATGGCTACACCTTC.

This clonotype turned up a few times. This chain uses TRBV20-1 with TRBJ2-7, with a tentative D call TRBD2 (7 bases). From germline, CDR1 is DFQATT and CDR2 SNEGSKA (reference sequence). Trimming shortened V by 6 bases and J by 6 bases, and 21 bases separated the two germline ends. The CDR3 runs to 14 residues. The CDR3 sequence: CSAQGRESLSEQYF. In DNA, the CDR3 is TGCAGTGCCCAGGGGCGGGAGTCCCTCTCCGAGCAGTACTTC.

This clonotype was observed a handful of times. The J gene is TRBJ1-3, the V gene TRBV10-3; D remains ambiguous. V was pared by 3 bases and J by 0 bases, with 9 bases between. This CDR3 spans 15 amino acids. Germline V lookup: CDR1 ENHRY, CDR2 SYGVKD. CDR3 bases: TGTGCCATCAGTGAACTATTAAGCTCTGGAAACACCATATATTTT. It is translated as CAISELLSSGNTIYF.

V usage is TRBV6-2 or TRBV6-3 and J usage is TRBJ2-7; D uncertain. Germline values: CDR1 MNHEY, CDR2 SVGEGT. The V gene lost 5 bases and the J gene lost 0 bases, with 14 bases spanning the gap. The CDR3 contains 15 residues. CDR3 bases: TGTGCCAGCAGTACCCCCCGCAGCAGCTCCTACGAGCAGTACTTC. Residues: CASSTPRSSSYEQYF.

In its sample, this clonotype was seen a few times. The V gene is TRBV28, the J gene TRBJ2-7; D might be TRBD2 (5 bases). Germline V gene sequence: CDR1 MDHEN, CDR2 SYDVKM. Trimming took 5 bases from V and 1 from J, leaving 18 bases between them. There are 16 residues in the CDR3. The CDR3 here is CASSKRGLALSYEQYF. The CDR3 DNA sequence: TGTGCCAGCAGTAAACGGGGTCTTGCACTATCCTACGAGCAGTACTTC.